This entry concerns a single T cell receptor (beta chain). TCRdb's copy holds only in-frame clones and misses some; the assay was immunoSEQ multiplex PCR. The sample has about 270,000 clones, about 87% seen once. These data originate in a study of blood T cell repertoires in COVID-19. Trimming removed 0 bases at V and 7 bases at J, with 9 bases between. The germline CDR1 and CDR2 sequences are SGHKS and YYEKEE (reference sequence). CDR3 length equals 13 residues. The receptor comes from a woman aged 45-59 years who had recovered from COVID-19. Sequenced input: PBMCs or T cells enriched from blood (not recorded which). The gene calls are TRBV5-5 and TRBJ2-3, with TRBD2 as a possible D gene (6 bases). The CDR3 region has the DNA TGTGCCAGCAGCTTGGCTAGCGAGTATACGCAGTATTTT. This translates into CASSLASEYTQYF.